Shown below are 30 T cell receptor beta chains from a single sample sequenced in a study of vaccination effects on CD4 cells after COVID-19. No antigens are known for them. Antigen-specific CD4+ T cell clonotypes were called by their expansion after viral peptide-pool culture in ViraFEST. Cells that had been cultured for about 10 days were the source of isolated CD4+ T cells. This individual tested PCR-positive for SARS-CoV-2 infection between March and December 2020. Assay: immunoSEQ multiplex PCR; the TCRdb copy retains only in-frame clones and omits some. The sample shows 40,000 or so clones, roughly 75% of them seen only once. Material: CD4+ T cells from PBMCs cultured with a peptide pool, obtained before COVID-19 vaccination. These receptors all stem from a human donor who had a prior SARS-CoV-2 infection.

This sequence joins TRBV27 and TRBJ1-5; 7 bases match TRBD1. This CDR3 has 14 residues. The germline gives CDR1 MNHEY, CDR2 SMNVEV (reference sequence). V lost 4 bases to trimming and J lost 5 bases; unmatched junction nucleotides: 5. CDR3 in DNA: TGTGCCAGCAGTTACAGGGGATCTGATCAGCCCCAGCATTTT. Translation gives CASSYRGSDQPQHF.

This clone has only one observation. This rearrangement joins TRBV2 to TRBJ2-1; the match to TRBD1 covers 8 bases. CDR3 length equals 15 residues. From germline, CDR1 is SNHLY and CDR2 FYNNEI. J gave up 4 bases and V 8 bases, and 10 bases lay outside the gene matches. CDR3 bases: TGTGCCAGCCGCGGCCGGACAGGGATTTACAATGAGCAGTTCTTC. This translates into CASRGRTGIYNEQFF.

The chain employs TRBV6-6 and TRBJ1-6, with D possibly being TRBD1 (6 bases). V lost 6 bases and J 6 bases, leaving 12 bases between the germline ends. CDR3 length: 14 residues. The germline V gene has CDR1 MNHNY and CDR2 SVGAGI (reference sequence). CDR3 in amino acids: CASRRTEINSPLHF. The DNA for the CDR3 is TGTGCCAGCAGGCGGACAGAGATTAATTCACCCCTCCACTTT.

This clone was detected only a few times. This chain connects TRBV5-5 to TRBJ2-1; D is ambiguous. With 0 bases removed from V and 2 bases from J, the gap between germline ends came to 0 bases. CDR3 length: 12 amino acids. Germline lookup yields CDR1 SGHKS and CDR2 YYEKEE (reference sequence). The CDR3: CASSLAYNEQFF. The CDR3 coding sequence is TGTGCCAGCAGCTTGGCCTACAATGAGCAGTTCTTC.

This chain connects TRBV27 to TRBJ1-2, with TRBD1 matching 9 bases. V lost 6 bases and J lost 8; bases outside the gene matches: 10. Germline V gives CDR1 MNHEY, CDR2 SMNVEV (reference sequence). The CDR3 loop spans 14 amino acids. The DNA of the CDR3 is TGTGCCAGCAGCTTCTCAACAGGGGGCGAAGGCTACACCTTC. Translated: CASSFSTGGEGYTF.

This chain uses TRBV7-9 with TRBJ1-5; no clear D gene. In germline, CDR1 is SEHNR, CDR2 FQNEAQ (reference sequence). The CDR3 sequence is 13 residues long. V lost 5 bases to trimming and J lost 6 bases, with 11 bases between them. Here the CDR3 reads CASSTQAGQPQHF. Here the CDR3 DNA reads TGTGCCAGCAGCACCCAAGCTGGTCAGCCCCAGCATTTT. Full variable domain (outside the CDR3, taken from reference TRBV7-9 and TRBJ1-5): DTGVSQNPRHKITKRGQNVTFRCDPISEHNRLYWYRQTLGQGPEFLTYFQNEAQLEKSRLLSDRFSAERPKGSFSTLEIQRTEQGDSAMYLCASSTQAGQPQHFGDGTRLSIL.

The chain joins TRBV18 to TRBJ2-1; 12 bases are a match to TRBD2. Germline-derived CDR1 and CDR2 are KGHSH and LQKENI. The CDR3 spans 16 residues. The ends lost 2 bases at V and 5 bases at J; junction bases unmatched: 4. This CDR3 is CASSPRLAGDHNEQFF. Written as DNA, the CDR3 is TGTGCCAGCTCACCAAGACTAGCGGGGGACCACAATGAGCAGTTCTTC.

The chain is built from TRBV30 and TRBJ2-5; no clear D gene. V lost 2 bases and J 9 bases, leaving 16 bases between the germline ends. The length of the CDR3 is 13 residues. Germline-derived CDR1 and CDR2 are GTSNPN and SVGIG (reference sequence). In DNA, the CDR3 is TGTGCCTGGAGTACATCGCCGGGTCGGGCCCAGTACTTC. This codes for CAWSTSPGRAQYF. Full variable domain (missing parts from reference TRBV30 and TRBJ2-5): SQTIHQWPATLVQPVGSPLSLECTVEGTSNPNLYWYRQAAGRGLQLLFYSVGIGQISSEVPQNLSASRPQDRQFILSSKKLLLSDSGFYLCAWSTSPGRAQYFGPGTRLLVL.

The chain links TRBV4-3 to TRBJ2-7; tentative D call: TRBD2 (5 bases). Trimming shortened V by 2 bases and J by 2 bases, and 13 bases separated the two germline ends. The length of the CDR3 is 15 residues. Germline V gene data show CDR1 as LGHNA and CDR2 as YSLEER. The CDR3 loop reads CASSQTRMGAYEQYF. As DNA, the CDR3 is TGCGCCAGCAGCCAAACAAGGATGGGAGCCTACGAGCAGTACTTC.

This clone was seen more than once but under ten times. This chain joins TRBV7-9 and TRBJ2-5, with 15 nucleotides matching TRBD2. The V segment lost 1 base and the J segment 3 bases; nucleotides outside the gene matches: 0. The CDR3 spans 16 residues. Per germline, CDR1 SEHNR and CDR2 FQNEAQ (reference sequence). This CDR3 is CASSLGTSGGEETQYF. CDR3 bases: TGTGCCAGCAGCTTAGGGACTAGCGGGGGGGAAGAGACCCAGTACTTC.

The gene calls are TRBV10-3 and TRBJ2-7; the match to TRBD1 covers 10 bases. Looked up from germline, CDR1 is ENHRY and CDR2 is SYGVKD. Trimming at V came to 6 bases and at J to 6 bases, leaving 8 bases not matched to a gene. There are 14 residues in the CDR3. This chain's CDR3 is CAIRERTGGLEQYF. In nucleotides, the CDR3 is TGTGCCATCAGGGAAAGGACAGGGGGGCTCGAGCAGTACTTC.

The chain couples TRBV27 to TRBJ1-4; TRBD1 is a possible D gene (6 bases). Germline V gene data show CDR1 as MNHEY and CDR2 as SMNVEV (reference sequence). The CDR3 length is 14 residues. The V end lost 6 bases, the J end lost 8 bases, and 16 bases lay between the germline ends. The CDR3, as DNA: TGTGCCAGCAGCACCGCGACAGGCTCGGAAAAACTGTTTTTT. It is translated as CASSTATGSEKLFF.

This chain links TRBV7-9 with TRBJ1-1, with D maybe TRBD1 (5 bases). This CDR3 spans 13 amino acids. Germline loops: CDR1 SEHNR, CDR2 FQNEAQ (reference sequence). Trimming pared 5 bases from V and 11 bases from J, leaving 18 bases between. Here the CDR3 reads CASSLQGLLGAFF. CDR3 nucleotides: TGTGCCAGCAGCCTTCAGGGTCTCCTCGGGGCTTTCTTT. Using reference TRBV7-9 and TRBJ1-1 for the parts outside the CDR3, the full variable domain is DTGVSQNPRHKITKRGQNVTFRCDPISEHNRLYWYRQTLGQGPEFLTYFQNEAQLEKSRLLSDRFSAERPKGSFSTLEIQRTEQGDSAMYLCASSLQGLLGAFFGQGTRLTVV.

The chain couples TRBV4-2 to TRBJ2-2; 7 bases align to TRBD2. V was pared by 4 bases and J by 7 bases, with 9 bases of the junction left unmatched. Germline CDR1 and CDR2: LGHNA and YNFKEQ. This CDR3 is built from 15 residues. The CDR3 bases are TGTGCCAGCAGCCTAGAAGGACTAGACATCGGGGAGCTGTTTTTT. It yields the protein CASSLEGLDIGELFF.

This rearrangement joins TRBV3-1 (or the pseudogene TRBV3-2) to TRBJ1-2, with TRBD1 identical over 7 bases. The CDR3 runs 15 residues. V shed 4 bases and J 4 bases; nucleotides not matched to a gene: 9. Germline V lookup: CDR1 LGHDT, CDR2 YNNKEL (reference sequence). CDR3 sequence reads: CASSPSDRRFYGYTF. The DNA of the CDR3 is TGTGCCAGCAGCCCCTCGGACAGGCGGTTCTATGGCTACACCTTC.

This chain joins TRBV28 and TRBJ2-7, with 9 bases that match TRBD1. This CDR3 spans 18 amino acids. The germline CDR1 and CDR2 sequences are MDHEN and SYDVKM. Unmatched junction bases numbered 17, after V lost 4 bases and J lost 4 bases. CDR3 bases: TGTGCCAGCAGTTCATACCCCTACAGACAGGGGGTCGGTTACGAGCAGTACTTC. Translating it yields CASSSYPYRQGVGYEQYF.

The V call is TRBV7-9, the J call TRBJ2-5; weak D call: TRBD1 (5 bases). The germline V gene has CDR1 SEHNR and CDR2 FQNEAQ (reference sequence). V lost 6 bases and J lost 5, with 13 bases in between. The CDR3 contains 13 residues. The CDR3 reads CASSPWGRETQYF. The CDR3 DNA reads as TGTGCCAGCAGTCCCTGGGGCCGGGAGACCCAGTACTTC.

This clone has just a few counts. The chain combines TRBV4-2 with TRBJ1-6; unclear D gene. This CDR3 is 13 amino acids long. CDR1 and CDR2 (germline): LGHNA, YNFKEQ. V was shortened by 3 bases and J by 13 bases, with 13 bases between the two germline ends. The CDR3 nucleotides read TGTGCCAGCAGCCAGAATCCTGGAGCGCCCCTCCACTTT. Protein: CASSQNPGAPLHF.

The CDR3 DNA reads TGTGCCAGCAGCTCCCACTCCTACGAGCAGTACTTC. The encoded protein is CASSSHSYEQYF. The rearrangement uses TRBV7-2 and TRBJ2-7, with D hard to call. V was shortened by 4 bases and J by 0 bases, with 4 bases between the two germline ends. From germline, CDR1 is SGHTA and CDR2 FQGNSA. The CDR3 spans 12 residues.

The chain combines TRBV18 with TRBJ2-3, with no clear D. Trimming removed 3 bases at V and 0 bases at J, with 7 bases between. The germline CDR1 and CDR2 sequences are KGHSH and LQKENI. The CDR3 is 14 residues long. The DNA for the CDR3 is TGTGCCAGCTCACCGTCGCCTAGCACAGATACGCAGTATTTT. Translated: CASSPSPSTDTQYF.

The V and J genes are TRBV9 and TRBJ2-7; no clear D. The germline V gene encodes CDR1 SGDLS and CDR2 YYNGEE. The V end lost 0 bases, the J end lost 0 bases, and 10 bases lay between the germline ends. This CDR3 is 15 amino acids long. CDR3 in amino acids: CASSVGAAYSYEQYF. The DNA of the CDR3 is TGTGCCAGCAGCGTAGGGGCAGCCTACTCCTACGAGCAGTACTTC.

The genes are TRBV18 and TRBJ2-5; TRBD1 aligns across 9 bases. Per germline, CDR1 KGHSH and CDR2 LQKENI. J lost 4 bases, V lost 5 bases, and 5 bases had no gene match. CDR3 size: 14 residues. CDR3: CASSGTGRRETQYF. DNA of the CDR3: TGTGCCAGCTCAGGGACAGGGCGGCGAGAGACCCAGTACTTC.

CDR3 DNA sequence: TGTGCCAGTAGTATGAAGCCGGGGGCCGAGCAGTACTTC. The encoded protein is CASSMKPGAEQYF. The V call is TRBV19, the J call TRBJ2-7; the D gene could be TRBD1 or TRBD2 (6 bases each). Trimming shortened V by 3 bases and J by 6 bases, and 12 bases separated the two germline ends. This CDR3 contains 13 residues. The germline V gene encodes CDR1 LNHDA and CDR2 SQIVND (reference sequence). The full variable domain, with the rest looked up from reference TRBV19 and TRBJ2-7, is DGGITQSPKYLFRKEGQNVTLSCEQNLNHDAMYWYRQDPGQGLRLIYYSQIVNDFQKGDIAEGYSVSREKKESFPLTVTSAQKNPTAFYLCASSMKPGAEQYFGPGTRLTVT.

This clone appeared a few times. V is TRBV15 and J is TRBJ2-1, with 9 bases fitting TRBD1. With 1 base clipped from V and 7 bases from J, the junction kept 8 bases outside the gene matches. CDR3 length: 16 residues. CDR1 LNHNV and CDR2 YYDKDF come from the germline V gene (reference sequence). CDR3 region: CATSRGTGQGRNEQFF. The CDR3 DNA reads as TGTGCCACCAGCAGAGGTACGGGACAGGGTCGGAATGAGCAGTTCTTC. The full variable domain, its missing parts supplied by reference TRBV15 and TRBJ2-1, is DAMVIQNPRYQVTQFGKPVTLSCSQTLNHNVMYWYQQKSSQAPKLLFHYYDKDFNNEADTPDNFQSRRPNTSFCFLDIRSPGLGDTAMYLCATSRGTGQGRNEQFFGPGTRLTVL.

This clone was detected ten times or more. This chain connects TRBV3-1 (or the pseudogene TRBV3-2) to TRBJ2-2, with D possibly called TRBD1 or TRBD2 (6 bases each). Trimming removed 4 bases at V and 3 bases at J, with 15 bases between. Germline V gives CDR1 LGHDT, CDR2 YNNKEL (reference sequence). CDR3 length equals 16 residues. The CDR3 spells CASSLKYGGDTGELFF. CDR3 nucleotides: TGTGCCAGCAGCCTCAAATACGGGGGCGACACCGGGGAGCTGTTTTTT.

This chain links TRBV7-2 with TRBJ2-7; a weak D match, TRBD2 (6 bases). The CDR3 runs to 14 residues. The germline V and J ends were trimmed by 3 bases and 7 bases, with 16 bases remaining between them. Germline CDR1 reads SGHTA; CDR2 reads FQGNSA. The CDR3 bases are TGTGCCAGCAGCTTCGTCGGGAGTAACTTAGAGCAGTACTTC. This sequence encodes CASSFVGSNLEQYF. The full variable domain, with the rest looked up from reference TRBV7-2 and TRBJ2-7, is GAGVSQSPSNKVTEKGKDVELRCDPISGHTALYWYRQSLGQGLEFLIYFQGNSAPDKSGLPSDRFSAERTGGSVSTLTIQRTQQEDSAVYLCASSFVGSNLEQYFGPGTRLTVT.

The chain has TRBV14 and TRBJ1-1, with unresolved D. Germline V CDR1 and CDR2: SGHDN, FVKESK. Trimming cost V 0 bases and J 8 bases, with 10 bases left between them. The CDR3 extends over 13 amino acids. CDR3 residues: CASSQDMETEAFF. In DNA form, the CDR3 reads TGTGCCAGCAGCCAAGATATGGAAACCGAAGCTTTCTTT.

The chain employs TRBV2 and TRBJ2-4; TRBD2 agrees at 8 bases. Looked up from germline, CDR1 is SNHLY and CDR2 is FYNNEI. Trimming at V came to 8 bases and at J to 13 bases, leaving 7 bases not matched to a gene. The CDR3 has 11 residues. CDR3 nucleotide sequence: TGTGCCAGCCAGAGCGGGGGCGGGCAGTACTTC. Protein product: CASQSGGGQYF.

The V gene is TRBV19, the J gene TRBJ2-1, with 8 bases matching TRBD2. The CDR3 contains 15 residues. Per the germline V gene, CDR1 is LNHDA and CDR2 is SQIVND (reference sequence). V lost 1 base and J lost 9; bases outside the gene matches: 8. The CDR3 is CASSIAGSGVSEQFF. CDR3 in DNA: TGTGCCAGTAGTATAGCCGGTAGCGGGGTTAGTGAGCAGTTCTTC.

The gene calls are TRBV27 and TRBJ1-4; D is uncertain. The germline gives CDR1 MNHEY, CDR2 SMNVEV (reference sequence). Trimming removed 4 bases from V and 8 bases from J, with 11 bases in between. The CDR3 length is 13 residues. The chain's CDR3 is CASSWEAGEKLFF. The CDR3 nucleotides read TGTGCCAGCAGTTGGGAAGCGGGAGAAAAACTGTTTTTT.